The 6 T cell receptor beta chains presented below share a single source sample, sequenced in a study of blood T cell repertoires in COVID-19. TCRdb's table, derived via immunoSEQ multiplex PCR, lists solely in-frame clones and lacks some. In the table there are 85,000 to 95,000 clones, about 82% of which are singletons. The sequenced sample was peripheral blood. These receptors all stem from a human donor in a cohort sampled during active COVID-19.

CDR3 amino acids: CASSDNRGGIQYF. CDR3 bases: TGTGCCAGCAGTGACAACAGGGGGGGCATTCAGTACTTC. V usage is TRBV6-4 and J usage is TRBJ2-4; D possibly corresponds to TRBD1 (8 bases). The CDR3 runs to 13 residues. Germline V gene lookup returns CDR1 MRHNA and CDR2 SNTAGT. V lost 2 bases and J 9 bases, leaving 11 bases between the germline ends.

The chain employs TRBV29-1 and TRBJ2-5, with D unclear. Between the trimmed V and J ends, which lost 5 bases and 4 bases, there was a span of 5 bases. The CDR3 is 10 residues long. The germline V gene has CDR1 SQVTM and CDR2 ANQGSEA. CDR3 region: CSVIRETQYF. CDR3 nucleotide sequence: TGCAGCGTTATTAGAGAGACCCAGTACTTC.

This clone was detected only once. This chain links TRBV2 with TRBJ2-3, with D possibly matching TRBD2 (6 bases). This CDR3 comprises 15 residues. V was shortened by 4 bases and J by 0 bases, with 11 bases between the two germline ends. The germline V gene has CDR1 SNHLY and CDR2 FYNNEI. The CDR3 loop reads CASSVGDSSTDTQYF. CDR3 DNA: TGTGCCAGCAGTGTAGGGGACTCTAGCACAGATACGCAGTATTTT.

Written as DNA, the CDR3 is TGTGCCAGCAGTTTACTCAGCGGGAGGTGGGAGACCCAGTACTTC. Protein sequence: CASSLLSGRWETQYF. The rearrangement uses TRBV28 and TRBJ2-5; 9 positions agree with TRBD2. The germline V gene has CDR1 MDHEN and CDR2 SYDVKM. This CDR3 region has 15 residues. V trimming: 2 bases; J trimming: 5 bases; junction bases outside the gene matches: 6.

The V gene is TRBV5-6, the J gene TRBJ2-6; TRBD1 matches 7 bases. The CDR3 is 18 residues long. Trimming took 0 bases from V and 4 from J; bases not matched to a gene: 10. CDR1 SGHDT and CDR2 YYEEEE come from the germline V gene. The CDR3 coding sequence is TGTGCCAGCAGCTTGGCAGGACAGGTCCCCGGAGGGGCCAACGTCCTGACTTTC. Translating it yields CASSLAGQVPGGANVLTF.

The chain combines TRBV3-1 (or the pseudogene TRBV3-2) with TRBJ2-5; D is uncertain. Germline-derived CDR1 and CDR2 are LGHDT and YNNKEL (reference sequence). This CDR3 is built from 12 residues. V lost 5 bases and J 4 bases, leaving 8 bases between the germline ends. DNA of the CDR3: TGTGCCAGCAGCATCTATTTAGAGACCCAGTACTTC. Translated: CASSIYLETQYF.